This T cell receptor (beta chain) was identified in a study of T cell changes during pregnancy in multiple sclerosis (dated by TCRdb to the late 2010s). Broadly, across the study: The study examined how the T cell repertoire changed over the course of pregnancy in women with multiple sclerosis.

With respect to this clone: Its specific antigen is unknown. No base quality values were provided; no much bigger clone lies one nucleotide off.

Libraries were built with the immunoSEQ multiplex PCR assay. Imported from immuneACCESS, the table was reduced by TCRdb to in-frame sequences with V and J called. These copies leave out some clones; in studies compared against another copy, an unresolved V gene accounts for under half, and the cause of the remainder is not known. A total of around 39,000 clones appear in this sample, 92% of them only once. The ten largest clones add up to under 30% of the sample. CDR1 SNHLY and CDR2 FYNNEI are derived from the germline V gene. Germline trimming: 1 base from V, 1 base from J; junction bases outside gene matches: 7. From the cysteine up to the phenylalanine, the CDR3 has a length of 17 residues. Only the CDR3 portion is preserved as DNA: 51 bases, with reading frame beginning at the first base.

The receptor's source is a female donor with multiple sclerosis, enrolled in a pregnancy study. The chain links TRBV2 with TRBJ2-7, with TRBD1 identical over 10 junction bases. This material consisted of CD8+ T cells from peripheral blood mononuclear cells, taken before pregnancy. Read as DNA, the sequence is TGTGCCAGCAGTGAAGAGCCCCGGGACAGGGGATCCTACGAGCAGTACTTC. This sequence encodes CASSEEPRDRGSYEQYF.